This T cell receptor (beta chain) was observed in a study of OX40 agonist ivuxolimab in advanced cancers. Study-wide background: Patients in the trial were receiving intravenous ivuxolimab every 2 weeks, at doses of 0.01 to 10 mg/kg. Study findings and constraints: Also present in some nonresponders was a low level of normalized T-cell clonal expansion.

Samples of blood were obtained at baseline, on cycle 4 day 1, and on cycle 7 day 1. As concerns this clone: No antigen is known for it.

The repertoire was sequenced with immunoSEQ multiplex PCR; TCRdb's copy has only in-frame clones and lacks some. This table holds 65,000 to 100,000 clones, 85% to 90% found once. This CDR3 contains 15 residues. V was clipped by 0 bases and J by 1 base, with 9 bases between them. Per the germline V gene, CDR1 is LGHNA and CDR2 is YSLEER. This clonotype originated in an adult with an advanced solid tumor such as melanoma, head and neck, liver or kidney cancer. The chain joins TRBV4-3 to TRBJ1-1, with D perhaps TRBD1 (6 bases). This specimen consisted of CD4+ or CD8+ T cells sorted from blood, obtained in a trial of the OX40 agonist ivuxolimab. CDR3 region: CASSQDGGANTEAFF. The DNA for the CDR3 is TGCGCCAGCAGCCAAGATGGGGGGGCGAACACTGAAGCTTTCTTT.